What follows is one T cell receptor beta chain and its context. Clones were sequenced by immunoSEQ multiplex PCR, and TCRdb holds only the in-frame ones, with some missing. The sample includes some 520,000 clones, 89% of them seen just once. The data belong to a study of blood T cell repertoires in COVID-19. J lost 4 bases, V lost 1 base, and 0 bases had no gene match. The germline V gene encodes CDR1 SQVTM and CDR2 ANQGSEA. The CDR3 is 13 amino acids. Sequencing was carried out using peripheral blood. This TCR was sampled from a man between 18 and 35 years old with COVID-19, enrolled during active disease. J is TRBJ1-1 and V is TRBV29-1; 10 bases line up with TRBD1. In DNA form, the CDR3 reads TGCAGCGTTGAAGGACAGGGGGCCACTGAAGCTTTCTTT. Protein sequence: CSVEGQGATEAFF.